These 4 T cell receptor beta chains share one sample of origin, sequenced in a study of blood T cell repertoires in COVID-19. The assay was immunoSEQ multiplex PCR, and TCRdb's table has in-frame clones only and misses some. There are about 390,000 clones in the sample; around nine tenths occur only once, and roughly 10% lies in the top ten. The sample taken for sequencing was PBMCs or T cells enriched from blood (not recorded which). All receptors derive from a woman aged 50 to 65 who had recovered from COVID-19.

The sample holds a few counts of this clone. The J gene is TRBJ1-2, the V gene TRBV6-5; D gene uncertain. The CDR3 length is 13 residues. V shed 8 bases and J shed 10 bases, with 20 bases lying between them. Germline CDR1 and CDR2: MNHEY and SVGAGI. This chain's CDR3 is CASSRSGVNDYTF. The CDR3 nucleotides are TGTGCCAGCTCCCGGTCCGGGGTCAATGACTACACCTTC.

The CDR3 sequence is CASNNRDRGWLNQPQHF. The DNA of the CDR3 is TGTGCCAGCAACAACCGGGACAGGGGTTGGCTGAATCAGCCCCAGCATTTT. The chain combines TRBV28 with TRBJ1-5, with TRBD1 identical over 10 bases. CDR1 MDHEN and CDR2 SYDVKM come from the germline V gene. Losses at the gene ends were 7 bases for V and 4 bases for J; bases not matched to a gene: 13. This CDR3 spans 17 amino acids.

This sequence joins TRBV12-3 or TRBV12-4 and TRBJ1-2, with TRBD1 matching 10 bases. With 7 bases clipped from V and 11 bases from J, the junction kept 7 bases outside the gene matches. The CDR3 runs to 12 residues. The CDR3 DNA reads TGTGCCAGCAATTCCGGGACAGGGGAATACACCTTC. Its translation is CASNSGTGEYTF.

This clone came up a few times. The chain uses TRBV5-5 and TRBJ1-1; D ambiguous. V dropped 4 bases and J dropped 4 bases, with 17 bases sitting between them. This CDR3 has 15 amino acids. CDR1 and CDR2 from the germline V gene are SGHKS and YYEKEE (reference sequence). CDR3 region: CASSLALQVATEAFF. CDR3 bases: TGTGCCAGCAGCCTTGCGTTGCAGGTCGCCACTGAAGCTTTCTTT.